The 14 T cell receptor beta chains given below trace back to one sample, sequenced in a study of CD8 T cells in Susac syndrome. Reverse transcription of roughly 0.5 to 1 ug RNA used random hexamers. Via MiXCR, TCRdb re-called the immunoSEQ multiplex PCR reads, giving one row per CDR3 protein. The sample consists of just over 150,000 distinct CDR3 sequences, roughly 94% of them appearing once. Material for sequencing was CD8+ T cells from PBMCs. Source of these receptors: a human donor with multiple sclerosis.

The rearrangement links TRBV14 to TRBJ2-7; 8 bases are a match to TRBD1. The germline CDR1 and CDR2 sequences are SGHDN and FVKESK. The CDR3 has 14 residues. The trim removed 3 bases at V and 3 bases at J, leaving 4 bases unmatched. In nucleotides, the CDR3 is TGTGCCAGCAGCCACGGACAGGGCTACTACGAGCAGTACTTC. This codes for CASSHGQGYYEQYF.

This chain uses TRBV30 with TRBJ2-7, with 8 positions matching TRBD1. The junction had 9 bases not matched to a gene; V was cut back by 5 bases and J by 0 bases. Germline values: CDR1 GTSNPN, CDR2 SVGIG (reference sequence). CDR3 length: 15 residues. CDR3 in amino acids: CAWSSRDRISYEQYF. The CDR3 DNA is TGTGCCTGGTCCTCCCGGGACAGGATCTCCTACGAGCAGTACTTC.

This CDR3 is CSVDDRGQGVWKDGYTF. CDR3 sequence (DNA): TGCAGCGTTGATGACCGGGGACAGGGGGTTTGGAAGGATGGCTACACCTTC. J is TRBJ1-2 and V is TRBV29-1; 11 positions agree with TRBD1. Germline trimming cut 3 bases from V and 6 bases from J; bases unmatched to any gene: 15. Germline assignment: CDR1 SQVTM and CDR2 ANQGSEA. This CDR3 contains 17 residues.

The CDR3: CASSQGTANSPLHF. CDR3 in DNA: TGCGCCAGCAGCCAGGGGACAGCTAATTCACCCCTCCACTTT. The rearrangement uses TRBV4-3 and TRBJ1-6; 7 bases are shared with TRBD1. CDR1 is LGHNA and CDR2 is YSLEER in the germline V gene. The CDR3 contains 14 residues. V lost 3 bases and J lost 6; bases outside the gene matches: 2.

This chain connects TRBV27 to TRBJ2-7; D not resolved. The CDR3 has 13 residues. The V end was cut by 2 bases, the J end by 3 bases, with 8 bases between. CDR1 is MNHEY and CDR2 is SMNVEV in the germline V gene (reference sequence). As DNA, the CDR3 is TGTGCCAGCAGTTTAAACAGATTCTACGAGCAGTACTTC. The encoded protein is CASSLNRFYEQYF.

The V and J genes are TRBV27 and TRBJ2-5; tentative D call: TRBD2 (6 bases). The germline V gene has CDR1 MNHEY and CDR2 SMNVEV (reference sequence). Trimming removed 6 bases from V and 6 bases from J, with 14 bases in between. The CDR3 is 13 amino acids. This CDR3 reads CASSLGRGKTQYF. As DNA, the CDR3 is TGTGCCAGCAGCTTAGGGCGGGGAAAGACCCAGTACTTC.

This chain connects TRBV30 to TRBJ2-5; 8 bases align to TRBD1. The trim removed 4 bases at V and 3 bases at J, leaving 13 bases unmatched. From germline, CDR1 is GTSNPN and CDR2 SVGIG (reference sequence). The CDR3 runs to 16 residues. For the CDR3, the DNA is TGTGCCTGGACGCCCCTCGGGACAGGCCTTGAAGAGACCCAGTACTTC. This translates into CAWTPLGTGLEETQYF.

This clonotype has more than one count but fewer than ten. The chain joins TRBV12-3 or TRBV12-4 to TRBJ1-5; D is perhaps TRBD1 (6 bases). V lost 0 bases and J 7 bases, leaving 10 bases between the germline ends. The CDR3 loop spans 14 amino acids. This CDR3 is CASSLAGGGQPQHF. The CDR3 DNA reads TGTGCCAGCAGTTTAGCAGGGGGAGGACAGCCCCAGCATTTT.

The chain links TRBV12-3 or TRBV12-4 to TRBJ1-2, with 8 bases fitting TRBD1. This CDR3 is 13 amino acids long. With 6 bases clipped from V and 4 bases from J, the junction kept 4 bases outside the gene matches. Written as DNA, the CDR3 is TGTGCCAGCAGCCAGGACAGGGTCTATGGCTACACCTTC. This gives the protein CASSQDRVYGYTF.

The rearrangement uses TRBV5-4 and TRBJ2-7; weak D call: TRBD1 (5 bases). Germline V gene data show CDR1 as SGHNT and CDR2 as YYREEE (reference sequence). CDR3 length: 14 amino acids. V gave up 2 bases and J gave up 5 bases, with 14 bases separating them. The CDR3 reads CASSFTGTLDEQYF. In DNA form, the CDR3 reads TGTGCCAGCAGCTTTACAGGTACTCTTGACGAGCAGTACTTC.

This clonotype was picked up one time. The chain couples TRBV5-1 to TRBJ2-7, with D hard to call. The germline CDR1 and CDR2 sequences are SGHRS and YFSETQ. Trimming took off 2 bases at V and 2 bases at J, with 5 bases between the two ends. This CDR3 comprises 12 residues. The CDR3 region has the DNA TGCGCCAGCAGCTTAAACGCCTACGAGCAGTACTTC. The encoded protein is CASSLNAYEQYF.

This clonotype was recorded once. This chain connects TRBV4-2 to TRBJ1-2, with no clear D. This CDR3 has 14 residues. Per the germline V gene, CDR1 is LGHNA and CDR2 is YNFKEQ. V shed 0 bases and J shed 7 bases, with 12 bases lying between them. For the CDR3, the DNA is TGTGCCAGCAGCCAAGATCGGTTGGCGGGTGGCTACACCTTC. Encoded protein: CASSQDRLAGGYTF.

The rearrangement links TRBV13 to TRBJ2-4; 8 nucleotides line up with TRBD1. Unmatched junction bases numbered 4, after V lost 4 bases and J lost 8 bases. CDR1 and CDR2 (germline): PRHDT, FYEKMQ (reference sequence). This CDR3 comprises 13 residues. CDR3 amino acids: CASSYTGGDIQYF. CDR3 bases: TGTGCCAGCAGCTATACAGGGGGAGACATTCAGTACTTC.

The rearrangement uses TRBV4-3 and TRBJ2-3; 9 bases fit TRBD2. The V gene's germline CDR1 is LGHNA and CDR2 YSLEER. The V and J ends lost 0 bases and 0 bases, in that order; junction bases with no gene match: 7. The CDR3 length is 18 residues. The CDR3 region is CASSQDPWRGGSTDTQYF. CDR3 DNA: TGCGCCAGCAGCCAAGACCCCTGGCGGGGGGGAAGCACAGATACGCAGTATTTT.